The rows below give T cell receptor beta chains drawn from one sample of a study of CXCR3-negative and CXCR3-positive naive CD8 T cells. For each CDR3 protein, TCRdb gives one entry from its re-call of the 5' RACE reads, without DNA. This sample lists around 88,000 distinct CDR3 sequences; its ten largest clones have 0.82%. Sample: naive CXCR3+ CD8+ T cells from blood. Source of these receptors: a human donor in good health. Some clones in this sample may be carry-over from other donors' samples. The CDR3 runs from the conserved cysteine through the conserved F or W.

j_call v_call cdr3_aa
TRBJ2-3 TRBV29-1 CSVEDLSGATQYF
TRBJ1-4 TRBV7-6 CASSRNMDLDEKLFF
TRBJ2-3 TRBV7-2 CASSFGRELDTQYF
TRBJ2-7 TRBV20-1 CSARDPGTDFYEQYF
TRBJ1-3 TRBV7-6 CASSKYMGQGRENSGNTIYF
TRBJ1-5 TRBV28 CASSRRGLSNQPQHF
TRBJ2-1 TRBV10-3 CAISEPGQGANEQFF
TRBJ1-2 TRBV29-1 CSVDRDLNYGYTF
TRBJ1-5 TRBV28 CASSPRDGSNQPQHF
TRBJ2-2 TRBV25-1 CASKAGGVTGELFF
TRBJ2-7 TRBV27 CASSVGTATYEQYF
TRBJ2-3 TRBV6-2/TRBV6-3 CASSYSASSTDTQYF
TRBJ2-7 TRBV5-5 CASSLAESGGGYEQYF
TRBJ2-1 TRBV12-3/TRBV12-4 CASIAGTSGGGHYNEQFF